A selection of T cell receptor beta chains follows, all from one sample in a study of blood T cell repertoires in COVID-19. Generated by immunoSEQ multiplex PCR, the TCRdb table keeps only in-frame clones and is missing some. The data show some 41,000 clones, 83% seen once. Specimen: peripheral blood. The receptors here all came from an elderly man in a cohort sampled during active COVID-19. Each CDR3 is given with its conserved first and last residue. The D gene is left open where the match is weak. Size tells how often a clone was seen (once, few, many) or the class of an expanded clone, and some rows leave it out.

J gene | clone size | D gene | V gene | CDR3 protein | CDR3 DNA
TRBJ1-3 | NA | NA | TRBV6-6 | CASTGDGNTIYF | TGTGCCAGCACGGGGGATGGAAACACCATATATTTT
TRBJ2-3 | NA | TRBD1 | TRBV5-1 | CASSPWTGGADTQYF | TGCGCCAGCAGCCCGTGGACAGGGGGGGCAGATACGCAGTATTTT
TRBJ2-7 | few | NA | TRBV11-2 | CASSLEGYASYEQYF | TGTGCCAGCAGCTTGGAGGGATATGCCTCCTACGAGCAGTACTTC
TRBJ1-5 | NA | NA | TRBV6-2/TRBV6-3 | CASSYPGSNQPQHF | TGTGCCAGCAGTTACCCGGGTAGCAATCAGCCCCAGCATTTT
TRBJ2-3 | NA | TRBD2 | TRBV29-1 | CSVRPAGGGGTQYF | TGCAGCGTGAGGCCAGCGGGAGGGGGGGGTACGCAGTATTTT
TRBJ1-2 | NA | TRBD1 | TRBV27 | CASSLSRGPGGYTF | TGTGCCAGCAGTTTATCTAGGGGGCCGGGCGGCTACACCTTC
TRBJ1-4 | once | TRBD1 | TRBV28 | CASRPGTGVEKLFF | TGTGCCAGCAGACCGGGGACAGGGGTCGAAAAACTGTTTTTT
TRBJ2-5 | NA | TRBD1 | TRBV25-1 | CASNDRGRETQYF | TGTGCCAGTAACGACAGGGGGAGGGAGACCCAGTACTTC
TRBJ2-7 | NA | NA | TRBV5-8 | CASSSGQFRSYEQYF | TGTGCCAGCAGCTCCGGACAGTTCCGATCCTACGAGCAGTACTTC
TRBJ1-6 | NA | NA | TRBV19 | CASTALGTLNSPLHF | TGTGCCAGTACCGCCCTAGGGACTTTAAATTCACCCCTCCACTTT
TRBJ2-7 | NA | NA | TRBV5-1 | CASSWSPRNEQYF | TGCGCCAGCAGCTGGTCGCCTAGGAACGAGCAGTACTTC
TRBJ2-3 | NA | TRBD2 | TRBV30 | CAWKVSGGADTQYF | TGTGCCTGGAAGGTTAGCGGGGGGGCAGATACGCAGTATTTT
TRBJ2-2 | NA | NA | TRBV24-1 | CATSVLGAGGTGELFF | TGTGCCACCAGTGTTTTGGGGGCAGGTGGGACCGGGGAGCTGTTTTTT
TRBJ2-2 | NA | NA | TRBV7-6 | CASSLATGRTGELFF | TGTGCCAGCAGCTTAGCGACAGGGAGGACCGGGGAGCTGTTTTTT
TRBJ2-1 | NA | TRBD1 | TRBV5-6 | CASSVSTSGTGPNEQFF | TGTGCCAGCAGCGTAAGTACCTCCGGGACAGGCCCCAATGAGCAGTTCTTC
TRBJ2-5 | NA | NA | TRBV25-1 | CASSNFREPQETQYF | TGTGCCAGCAGTAATTTTAGGGAGCCTCAAGAGACCCAGTACTTC
TRBJ1-2 | NA | TRBD1 | TRBV27 | CASSFRGQGVTGGYTF | TGTGCCAGCAGTTTTCGTGGACAGGGGGTTACTGGTGGCTACACCTTC
TRBJ2-7 | once | TRBD1 | TRBV5-1 | CASSRGQGAGEQYF | TGCGCCAGCAGCAGGGGACAGGGCGCGGGTGAGCAGTACTTC
TRBJ2-5 | NA | TRBD1 | TRBV7-3 | CASSFQTGVQETQYF | TGTGCCAGCAGCTTCCAGACAGGGGTTCAAGAGACCCAGTACTTC
TRBJ2-7 | once | TRBD2 | TRBV7-2 | CASSTPGLAGLLSYEQYF | TGTGCCAGCAGCACCCCGGGACTAGCGGGACTGCTGTCCTACGAGCAGTACTTC
TRBJ1-2 | NA | TRBD1 | TRBV5-6 | CASSPGQGGGYTF | TGTGCCAGCAGCCCCGGACAGGGTGGGGGCTACACCTTC
TRBJ2-3 | few | TRBD1 | TRBV11-2 | CASSLVRDRGTDTQYF | TGTGCCAGCAGCTTAGTGCGGGACAGGGGCACAGATACGCAGTATTTT
TRBJ2-7 | NA | TRBD2 | TRBV18 | CASSLAGGFEQYF | TGTGCCAGCTCACTAGCGGGAGGTTTCGAGCAGTACTTC
TRBJ2-2 | NA | TRBD1 | TRBV3-1/TRBV3-2 | CASSQGQGATGELFF | TGTGCCAGCAGCCAAGGGCAGGGGGCAACCGGGGAGCTGTTTTTT
TRBJ1-2 | NA | NA | TRBV1 | CTSSQPGQESNYGYTF | TGCACCAGCAGCCAACCAGGACAGGAATCCAACTATGGCTACACCTTC
TRBJ1-2 | NA | NA | TRBV19 | CASSPKSPLRDYYGYTF | TGTGCCAGTAGTCCGAAATCCCCTCTCAGGGATTACTATGGCTACACCTTC
TRBJ1-2 | NA | NA | TRBV3-1/TRBV3-2 | CASSTANYGYTF | TGTGCCAGCAGCACAGCTAACTATGGCTACACCTTC
TRBJ1-3 | NA | NA | TRBV4-1 | CASRRTGTRTGNTIYF | TGCGCCAGCAGGCGAACAGGGACCCGCACTGGAAACACCATATATTTT
TRBJ2-7 | once | NA | TRBV5-6 | CASTRDFPRDYEQYF | TGTGCCAGCACCCGGGACTTTCCGCGGGACTACGAGCAGTACTTC
TRBJ1-6 | once | TRBD1 | TRBV19 | CASSPQTGGSHNSPLHF | TGTGCCAGTAGTCCCCAGACAGGGGGTAGTCATAATTCACCCCTCCACTTT
TRBJ1-1 | NA | TRBD1 | TRBV7-2 | CASSPDRGFSEAFF | TGTGCCAGCAGTCCTGACAGGGGGTTCTCTGAAGCTTTCTTT
TRBJ2-7 | NA | NA | TRBV5-1 | CASSPAYEQYF | TGCGCCAGCAGCCCTGCCTACGAGCAGTACTTC
TRBJ1-3 | NA | NA | TRBV9 | CASSPTTGGNTIYF | TGTGCCAGCAGCCCGACTACGGGTGGAAACACCATATATTTT
TRBJ2-7 | NA | TRBD1 | TRBV6-1 | CASSEMPGQGQEAYF | TGTGCCAGCAGTGAAATGCCAGGACAGGGTCAAGAAGCGTACTTC
TRBJ2-3 | NA | TRBD2 | TRBV6-5 | CASSRLAGLTDTQYF | TGTGCCAGCAGTCGACTAGCGGGACTCACAGATACGCAGTATTTT
TRBJ2-2 | NA | NA | TRBV5-8 | CASRPFTGNTGELFF | TGTGCCAGCAGGCCCTTTACAGGGAACACCGGGGAGCTGTTTTTT
TRBJ2-5 | NA | TRBD2 | TRBV7-2 | CASSRSGRRETQYF | TGTGCCAGCAGCCGTAGCGGGAGGAGAGAGACCCAGTACTTC
TRBJ1-1 | NA | NA | TRBV18 | CASSLRGSEAFF | TGTGCCAGCTCACTCAGGGGTTCTGAAGCTTTCTTT
TRBJ2-7 | NA | TRBD1 | TRBV3-1/TRBV3-2 | CASSLDRGLEQYF | TGTGCCAGCAGCCTGGACAGGGGGCTCGAGCAGTACTTC
TRBJ2-7 | NA | NA | TRBV27 | CASSQGSPYEQYF | TGTGCCAGCAGCCAGGGTTCTCCCTACGAGCAGTACTTC
TRBJ1-5 | once | NA | TRBV4-1 | CASSRQLTNQPQHF | TGCGCCAGCAGCCGACAGTTAACCAATCAGCCCCAGCATTTT
TRBJ1-4 | NA | NA | TRBV11-2 | CASSPERRKLFF | TGTGCCAGCAGTCCAGAGCGGAGGAAACTGTTTTTT
TRBJ2-1 | NA | TRBD2 | TRBV18 | CASSQGLVGNEQFF | TGTGCCAGCTCACAGGGACTAGTGGGCAATGAGCAGTTCTTC
TRBJ1-5 | NA | TRBD1 | TRBV5-5 | CASSLGGTENQPQHF | TGTGCCAGCAGCTTGGGGGGGACAGAAAATCAGCCCCAGCATTTT
TRBJ2-7 | NA | NA | TRBV27 | CASSPLAGGYEQYF | TGTGCCAGCAGTCCCCTAGCCGGTGGCTACGAGCAGTACTTC
TRBJ2-2 | NA | NA | TRBV5-1 | CASSQGQRVHGELFF | TGCGCCAGCAGCCAGGGACAAAGGGTTCACGGGGAGCTGTTTTTT
TRBJ2-7 | NA | TRBD1 | TRBV19 | CASSARQGSYEQYF | TGTGCCAGTAGTGCAAGACAGGGGTCCTACGAGCAGTACTTC
TRBJ1-2 | once | TRBD1 | TRBV3-1/TRBV3-2 | CASSHDRGHGYTF | TGTGCCAGCAGCCACGACAGGGGGCATGGCTACACCTTC
TRBJ1-2 | few | NA | TRBV2 | CASSSQGTNYGYTF | TGTGCCAGCAGTTCTCAGGGAACTAACTATGGCTACACCTTC
TRBJ2-7 | few | TRBD2 | TRBV9 | CASSPTGLATYEQYF | TGTGCCAGCAGCCCGACGGGACTAGCTACCTACGAGCAGTACTTC
TRBJ2-2 | NA | NA | TRBV7-3 | CASSPQIQTGELFF | TGTGCCAGCAGCCCGCAAATCCAGACCGGGGAGCTGTTTTTT
TRBJ1-2 | NA | NA | TRBV10-3 | CAISDTQGNYGYTF | TGTGCCATCAGTGACACTCAGGGGAACTATGGCTACACCTTC
TRBJ2-1 | NA | TRBD2 | TRBV4-3 | CASSYATGLAGYYEQFF | TGCGCCAGCAGCTACGCCACGGGACTAGCGGGATATTATGAGCAGTTCTTC
TRBJ1-1 | NA | NA | TRBV5-1 | CASSLAGWRGTEAFF | TGCGCCAGCAGCTTGGCGGGGTGGAGGGGCACTGAAGCTTTCTTT
TRBJ2-5 | once | TRBD2 | TRBV27 | CASSSAGTSYETQYF | TGTGCCAGCAGTTCCGCCGGGACTAGCTATGAGACCCAGTACTTC
TRBJ1-1 | NA | TRBD1 | TRBV30 | CAWSPRDRGWTEAFF | TGTGCCTGGAGTCCCCGGGACAGGGGATGGACTGAAGCTTTCTTT
TRBJ2-7 | NA | TRBD1 | TRBV5-6 | CASSLSQGAAEQYF | TGTGCCAGCAGCTTGTCACAGGGGGCGGCCGAGCAGTACTTC
TRBJ1-1 | NA | TRBD1 | TRBV7-9 | CASSRTGVNTEAFF | TGTGCCAGCAGCCGGACAGGGGTGAACACTGAAGCTTTCTTT
TRBJ1-2 | NA | NA | TRBV28 | CASSSSEGYGYTF | TGTGCCAGCAGTTCCTCGGAGGGCTATGGCTACACCTTC
TRBJ2-7 | NA | TRBD1 | TRBV27 | CASRPGQGAYEQYF | TGTGCCAGCAGGCCGGGACAGGGGGCATACGAGCAGTACTTC